This T cell receptor beta chain came from a study of T cell responses to AZD1222 COVID-19 vaccine. General observations from the study: The donor group comprised mostly white British people and more females; the analysis possibly underestimated clonal diversity.

Regarding this clone: As yet, its antigen is unknown.

TCRdb's table, derived via immunoSEQ multiplex PCR, lists solely in-frame clones and lacks some. The sample lists 98,000 or so clones; around nine tenths were seen once. CDR1 is SGHNT, CDR2 YYREEE, per germline (reference sequence). The CDR3 totals 12 residues. V was cut by 4 bases and J by 5 bases, with 10 bases left in between. Recipients boosted at about 4 weeks or about 12 weeks are pooled. This TCR was recovered from an adult who received the AZD1222 COVID-19 vaccine. This specimen consisted of peripheral blood, obtained 28 days after the second AZD1222 dose. V usage is TRBV5-4 and J usage is TRBJ2-7; no clear D. This chain's CDR3 is CASSLNRNEQYF. The CDR3 DNA reads TGTGCCAGCAGCCTTAATAGAAACGAGCAGTACTTC. The variable domain in full, with the rest retrieved from reference TRBV5-4 and TRBJ2-7, is ETGVTQSPTHLIKTRGQQVTLRCSSQSGHNTVSWYQQALGQGPQFIFQYYREEENGRGNFPPRFSGLQFPNYSSELNVNALELDDSALYLCASSLNRNEQYFGPGTRLTVT.